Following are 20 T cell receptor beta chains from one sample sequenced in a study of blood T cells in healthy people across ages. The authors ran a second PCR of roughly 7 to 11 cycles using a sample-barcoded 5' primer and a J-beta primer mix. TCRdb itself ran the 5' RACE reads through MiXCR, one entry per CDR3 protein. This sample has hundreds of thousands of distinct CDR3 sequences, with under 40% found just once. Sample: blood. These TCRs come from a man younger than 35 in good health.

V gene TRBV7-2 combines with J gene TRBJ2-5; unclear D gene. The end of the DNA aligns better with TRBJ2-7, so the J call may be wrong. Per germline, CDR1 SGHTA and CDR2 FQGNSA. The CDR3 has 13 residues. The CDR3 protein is CASSGDVFSEQYF. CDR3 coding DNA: TGTGCCAGCAGCGGAGACGTTTTTAGCGAGCAGTACTTC.

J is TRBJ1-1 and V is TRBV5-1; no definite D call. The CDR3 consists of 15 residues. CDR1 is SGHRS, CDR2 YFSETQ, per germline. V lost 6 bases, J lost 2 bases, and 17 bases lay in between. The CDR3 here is CASTNAGQANTEAFF. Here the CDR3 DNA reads TGCGCCAGCACGAATGCGGGCCAAGCTAACACTGAAGCTTTCTTT.

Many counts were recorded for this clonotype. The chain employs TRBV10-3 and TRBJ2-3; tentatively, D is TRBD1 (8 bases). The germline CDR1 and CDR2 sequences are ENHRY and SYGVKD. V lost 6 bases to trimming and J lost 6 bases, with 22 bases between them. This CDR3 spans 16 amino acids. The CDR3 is CAIREIQGGFADTQYF. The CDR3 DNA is TGTGCCATCAGGGAGATACAGGGGGGGTTCGCCGATACGCAGTATTTT.

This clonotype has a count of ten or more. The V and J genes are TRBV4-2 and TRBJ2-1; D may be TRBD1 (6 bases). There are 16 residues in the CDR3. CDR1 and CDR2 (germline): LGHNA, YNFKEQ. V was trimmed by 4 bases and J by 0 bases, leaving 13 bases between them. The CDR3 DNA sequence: TGTGCCAGCAGCCCACAGGGCGACCCCTCCTACAATGAGCAGTTCTTC. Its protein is CASSPQGDPSYNEQFF.

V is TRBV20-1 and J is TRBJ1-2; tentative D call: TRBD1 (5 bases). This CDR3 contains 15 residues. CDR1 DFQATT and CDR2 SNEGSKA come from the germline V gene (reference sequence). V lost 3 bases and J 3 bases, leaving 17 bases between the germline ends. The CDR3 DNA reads TGCAGTGCTAGGGCTGCGGGCAGGGTGGACTATGGCTACACCTTC. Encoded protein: CSARAAGRVDYGYTF.

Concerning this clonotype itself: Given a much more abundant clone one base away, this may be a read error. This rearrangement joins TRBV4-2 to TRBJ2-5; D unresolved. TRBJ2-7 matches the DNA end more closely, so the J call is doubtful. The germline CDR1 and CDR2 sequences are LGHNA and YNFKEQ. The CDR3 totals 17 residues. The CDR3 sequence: CASSHRMDVGEAYEQYF. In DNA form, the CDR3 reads TGTGCCAGCAGCCACCGAATGGACGTCGGAGAGGCATACGAGCAGTACTTC.

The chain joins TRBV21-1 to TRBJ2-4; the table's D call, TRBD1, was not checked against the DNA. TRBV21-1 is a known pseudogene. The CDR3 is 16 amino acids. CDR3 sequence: CASSRWGLLAKNIQYF. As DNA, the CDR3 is TGTGCCAGTTCCAGGTGGGGCCTTTTAGCCAAAAACATTCAGTACTTC.

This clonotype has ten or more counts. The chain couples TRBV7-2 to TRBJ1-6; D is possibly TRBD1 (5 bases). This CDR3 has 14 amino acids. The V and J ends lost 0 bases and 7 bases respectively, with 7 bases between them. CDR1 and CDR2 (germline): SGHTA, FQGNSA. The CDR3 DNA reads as TGTGCCAGCAGCTTAGCAGCAGGGAATTCACCCCTCCACTTT. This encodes CASSLAAGNSPLHF.

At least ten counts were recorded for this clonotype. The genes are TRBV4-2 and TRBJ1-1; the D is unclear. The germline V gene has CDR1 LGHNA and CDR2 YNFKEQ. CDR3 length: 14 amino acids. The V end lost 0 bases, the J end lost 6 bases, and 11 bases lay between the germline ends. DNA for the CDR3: TGTGCCAGCAGCCAAGATTATGGCTCGGCTGAAGCTTTCTTT. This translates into CASSQDYGSAEAFF.

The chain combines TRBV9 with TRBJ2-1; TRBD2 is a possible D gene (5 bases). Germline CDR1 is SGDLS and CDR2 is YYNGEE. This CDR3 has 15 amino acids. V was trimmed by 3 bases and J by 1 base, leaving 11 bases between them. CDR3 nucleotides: TGTGCCAGCAGCGCAAGTCGAGGGTCCTACAATGAGCAGTTCTTC. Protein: CASSASRGSYNEQFF.

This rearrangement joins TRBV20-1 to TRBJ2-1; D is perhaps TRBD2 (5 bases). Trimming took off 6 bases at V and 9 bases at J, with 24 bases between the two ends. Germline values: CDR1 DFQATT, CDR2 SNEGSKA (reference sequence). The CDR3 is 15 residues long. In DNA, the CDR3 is TGCAGTGCGTCGGCAGCCGGGATACCTGAGGGTGAGCAGTTCTTC. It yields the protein CSASAAGIPEGEQFF.

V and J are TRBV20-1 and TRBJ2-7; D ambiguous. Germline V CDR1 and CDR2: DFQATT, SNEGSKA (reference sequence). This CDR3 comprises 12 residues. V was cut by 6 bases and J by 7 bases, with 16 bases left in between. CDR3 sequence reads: CSAKTRNNEQYF. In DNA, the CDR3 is TGCAGTGCCAAAACCCGGAACAATGAGCAGTACTTC.

In nucleotides, the CDR3 is TGTGCCAGCAGCTCCCGGGACAGACAAGAGACCCAGTACTTC. Protein sequence: CASSSRDRQETQYF. The chain employs TRBV13 and TRBJ2-5; 7 bases are a match to TRBD1. Germline lookup yields CDR1 PRHDT and CDR2 FYEKMQ (reference sequence). The V gene end was trimmed by 4 bases and the J gene end by 2 bases; junction bases not matched to a gene: 4. The length of the CDR3 is 14 residues. Using reference TRBV13 and TRBJ2-5 for the parts outside the CDR3, the full variable domain is AAGVIQSPRHLIKEKRETATLKCYPIPRHDTVYWYQQGPGQDPQFLISFYEKMQSDKGSIPDRFSAQQFSDYHSELNMSSLELGDSALYFCASSSRDRQETQYFGPGTRLLVL.

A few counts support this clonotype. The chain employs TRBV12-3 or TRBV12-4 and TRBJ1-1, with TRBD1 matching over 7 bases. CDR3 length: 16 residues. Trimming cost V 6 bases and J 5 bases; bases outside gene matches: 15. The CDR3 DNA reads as TGTGCCAGCAGACTTCCGGGCCACAGGGGAGGAACTGAAGCTTTCTTT. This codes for CASRLPGHRGGTEAFF.

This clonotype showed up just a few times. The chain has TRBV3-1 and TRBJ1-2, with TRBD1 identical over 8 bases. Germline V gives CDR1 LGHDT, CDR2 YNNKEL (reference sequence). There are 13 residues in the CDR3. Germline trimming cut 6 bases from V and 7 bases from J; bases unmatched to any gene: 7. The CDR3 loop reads CASRLDRGSGYTF. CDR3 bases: TGTGCCAGCAGACTCGACAGGGGTAGTGGCTACACCTTC. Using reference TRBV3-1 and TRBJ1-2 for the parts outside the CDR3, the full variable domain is DTAVSQTPKYLVTQMGNDKSIKCEQNLGHDTMYWYKQDSKKFLKIMFSYNNKELIINETVPNRFSPKSPDKAHLNLHINSLELGDSAVYFCASRLDRGSGYTFGSGTRLTVV.

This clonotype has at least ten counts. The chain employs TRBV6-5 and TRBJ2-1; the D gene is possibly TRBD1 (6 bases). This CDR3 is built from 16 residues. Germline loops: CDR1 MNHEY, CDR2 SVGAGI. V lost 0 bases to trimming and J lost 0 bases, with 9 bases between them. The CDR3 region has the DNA TGTGCCAGCAGTTACTCGGGGGCCAGCTCCTACAATGAGCAGTTCTTC. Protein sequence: CASSYSGASSYNEQFF.

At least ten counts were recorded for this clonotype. CDR3 loop: CASSQRGETQYF. CDR3 nucleotides: TGTGCCAGCAGCCAGCGGGGGGAGACCCAGTACTTC. This chain uses TRBV12-3 or TRBV12-4 with TRBJ2-5; 8 nucleotides line up with TRBD2. The CDR3 has 12 amino acids. With 6 bases clipped from V and 5 bases from J, the junction kept 2 bases outside the gene matches.

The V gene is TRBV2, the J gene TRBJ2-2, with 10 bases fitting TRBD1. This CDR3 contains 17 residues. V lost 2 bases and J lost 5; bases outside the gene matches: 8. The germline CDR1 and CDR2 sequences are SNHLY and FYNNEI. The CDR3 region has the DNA TGTGCCAGCAGTGAATTTGGGGCGGGACAGGGGACCGGGGAGCTGTTTTTT. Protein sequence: CASSEFGAGQGTGELFF.

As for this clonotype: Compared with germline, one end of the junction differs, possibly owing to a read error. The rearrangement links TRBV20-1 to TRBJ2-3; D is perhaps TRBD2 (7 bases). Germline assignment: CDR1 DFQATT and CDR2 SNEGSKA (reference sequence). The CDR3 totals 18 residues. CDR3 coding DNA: TGCAGTACTAGAGTGTTAATGCGGGGGCCCTTGACCACAGATACGCAGTATTTT. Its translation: CSTRVLMRGPLTTDTQYF.

As DNA, the CDR3 is TGTGCCAGCAGTTTCCCGGGACTCCGGGAGCAGTACTTC. It specifies CASSFPGLREQYF. The genes are TRBV28 and TRBJ2-5; tentative D call: TRBD2 (6 bases). V shed 3 bases and J shed 11 bases, with 16 bases lying between them. Germline CDR1 MDHEN, CDR2 SYDVKM. The CDR3 has 13 amino acids. Full variable domain (missing parts from reference TRBV28 and TRBJ2-5): DVKVTQSSRYLVKRTGEKVFLECVQDMDHENMFWYRQDPGLGLRLIYFSYDVKMKEKGDIPEGYSVSREKKERFSLILESASTNQTSMYLCASSFPGLREQYFGPGTRLLVL.